This T cell receptor (beta chain) was captured in a study of radiation and T cells in renal cell carcinoma. This clone occurred once. Time point described: blood 4 weeks post-SBRT, at nephrectomy. The treatment here: 15 Gy SBRT to primary tumor, nephrectomy 4 weeks later. Profiled with immunoSEQ multiplex PCR; TCRdb holds only in-frame clones, not every one. The sample carries around 100,000 clones, approximately 82% recorded once. The sequenced sample was blood, obtained from a patient whose treatment included radiotherapy and nephrectomy. The clonotype comes from a man aged 55 to 70 with renal cell carcinoma.

CDR3 sequence (DNA): TGTGCCAGCAGCTTAGGAACTCCCGGGGGTTCAGAGACCCAGTACTTC. Its translation: CASSLGTPGGSETQYF. The chain has TRBV7-2 and TRBJ2-5, with D possibly being TRBD2 (6 bases). Trimming cost V 1 base and J 4 bases, with 16 bases left between them. CDR1 and CDR2 from the germline V gene are SGHTA and FQGNSA. The CDR3 has 16 amino acids.